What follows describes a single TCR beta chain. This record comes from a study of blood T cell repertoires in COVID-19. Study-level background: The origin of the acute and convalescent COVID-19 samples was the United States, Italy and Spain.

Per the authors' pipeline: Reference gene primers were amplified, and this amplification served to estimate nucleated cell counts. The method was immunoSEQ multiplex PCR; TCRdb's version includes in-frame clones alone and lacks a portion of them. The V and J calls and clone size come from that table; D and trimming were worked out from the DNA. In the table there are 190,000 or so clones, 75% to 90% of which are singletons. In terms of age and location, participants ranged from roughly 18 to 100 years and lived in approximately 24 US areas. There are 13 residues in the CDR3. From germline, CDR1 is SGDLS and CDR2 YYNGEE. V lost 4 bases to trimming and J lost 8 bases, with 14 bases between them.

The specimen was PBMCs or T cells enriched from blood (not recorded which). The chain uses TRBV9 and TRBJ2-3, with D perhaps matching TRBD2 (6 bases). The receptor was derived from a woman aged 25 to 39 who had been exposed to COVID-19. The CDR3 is CASSLVGTRTQYF. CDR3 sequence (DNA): TGTGCCAGCAGCCTCGTGGGGACTCGTACGCAGTATTTT.